These 32 T cell receptor beta chains were all obtained from the same sample, sequenced in a study of T cell repertoires in cytomegalovirus infection (dated by TCRdb to between 2019 and 2020). The intended sense of this specimen's treatment or condition label: in vitro stimulation with specific CMV peptide epitopes to enrich CMV-specific T cells. TCRdb lists the instrument as Illumina HiSeq 1500. The public reads were quality trimmed at Q25 with fastp and then assembled into clones with MiXCR by TCRdb, keeping productive beta chains. Entries are consolidated by CDR3 protein sequence, retaining the most common genes and DNA. The sample has about 470,000 distinct CDR3 sequences on record, under 55% of them singletons. The ten largest clones add up to 43% of the sample. Antigens of these TCRs are unknown. The sample was cultured PBMCs, taken from culture after CMV antigen stimulation. The receptor set was obtained from a human donor in good health (CMV status not recorded). Some clones in this sample may be carry-over from other donors' samples.

The chain links TRBV6-6 to TRBJ2-1; tentative D call: TRBD2 (6 bases). Germline values: CDR1 MNHNY, CDR2 SVGAGI (reference sequence). The CDR3 consists of 15 residues. Trimming shortened V by 6 bases and J by 8 bases, and 20 bases separated the two germline ends. DNA of the CDR3: TGTGCCAGCAGGGAGAATCCGACTACTAGCCATGAGCAGTTCTTC. Translating it yields CASRENPTTSHEQFF.

At least ten counts were recorded for this clonotype. The rearrangement links TRBV6-6 to TRBJ2-1; 9 nucleotides match TRBD2. The CDR3 is made up of 14 amino acids. Trimming at V came to 6 bases and at J to 4 bases, leaving 4 bases not matched to a gene. CDR1 and CDR2 (germline): MNHNY, SVGAGI (reference sequence). The CDR3, as DNA: TGTGCCAGCAGCTATAGCGGGGGATACAATGAGCAGTTCTTC. This gives the protein CASSYSGGYNEQFF.

The chain employs TRBV7-2 and TRBJ2-7; D possibly uses TRBD1 or TRBD2 (5 bases each). The CDR3 consists of 15 residues. The V end was cut by 1 base, the J end by 2 bases, with 12 bases between. In germline, CDR1 is SGHTA, CDR2 FQGNSA. The DNA of the CDR3 is TGTGCCAGCAGCTTAGGACGGGGCCGGACCTACGAGCAGTACTTC. The encoded protein is CASSLGRGRTYEQYF.

J is TRBJ2-7 and V is TRBV4-3; 10 nucleotides match TRBD1. This CDR3 spans 16 amino acids. CDR1 and CDR2 from the germline V gene are LGHNA and YSLEER. V lost 3 bases and J lost 2; bases outside the gene matches: 7. The CDR3 spells CASSQGGTGDPYEQYF. CDR3 DNA: TGCGCCAGCAGCCAGGGCGGGACAGGGGACCCCTACGAGCAGTACTTC.

This clonotype was seen a few times. The rearrangement links TRBV12-3 or TRBV12-4 to TRBJ1-4, with D tentatively TRBD1 (6 bases). The CDR3 runs to 14 residues. V was cut by 6 bases and J by 5 bases, with 13 bases left in between. The CDR3 here is CASRKRGANEKLFF. The CDR3 coding sequence is TGTGCCAGCAGGAAACGGGGGGCCAATGAAAAACTGTTTTTT.

The chain combines TRBV19 with TRBJ2-3, with 9 bases identical to TRBD1. Losses at the gene ends were 7 bases for V and 2 bases for J; bases not matched to a gene: 7. Germline V gene sequence: CDR1 LNHDA, CDR2 SQIVND (reference sequence). The CDR3 totals 15 residues. This CDR3 is CASKDRGASTDTQYF. As DNA, the CDR3 is TGTGCCAGTAAAGACAGGGGGGCCTCCACAGATACGCAGTATTTT.

The chain uses TRBV6-1 and TRBJ2-3; 10 bases match TRBD1. Germline CDR1 reads MNHNS; CDR2 reads SASEGT. V was clipped by 4 bases and J by 1 base; unmatched bases: 8. CDR3 length equals 17 residues. The CDR3 nucleotides read TGTGCCAGCAGTGTGCTTGGGGGGACAGGGGGCACAGATACGCAGTATTTT. Its protein product is CASSVLGGTGGTDTQYF.

This clonotype was counted once. The V gene is TRBV7-4, the J gene TRBJ2-7; 7 nucleotides agree with TRBD1. Losses at the gene ends were 4 bases for V and 7 bases for J; bases not matched to a gene: 10. The CDR3 runs 14 residues. CDR1 and CDR2 from the germline V gene are SGHVT and SQSDAQ. The CDR3 spells CASSSSPQGREQYF. The CDR3 DNA reads as TGTGCCAGCAGCTCGTCCCCACAGGGGAGAGAGCAGTACTTC.

This clonotype was seen a handful of times. The rearrangement uses TRBV6-2 or TRBV6-3 and TRBJ1-5; 9 bases line up with TRBD1. This CDR3 contains 14 residues. J gave up 7 bases and V 6 bases, and 7 bases lay outside the gene matches. The germline V gene encodes CDR1 MNHEY and CDR2 SVGEGT. CDR3 in amino acids: CASSEDRGGQPQHF. CDR3 nucleotide sequence: TGTGCCAGCAGCGAGGACAGGGGAGGACAGCCCCAGCATTTT.

About this clonotype: An end of the junction differs from the germline gene, which may be a read error. V usage is TRBV5-6 and J usage is TRBJ2-5; D may be TRBD1 (6 bases). This CDR3 spans 12 amino acids. In germline, CDR1 is SGHDT, CDR2 YYEEEE. The CDR3 reads CASSLGKTGEDF. Here the CDR3 DNA reads TGTGCCAGCAGCTTGGGAAAGACAGGCGAGGACTTC.

V and J are TRBV4-1 and TRBJ1-1, with D possibly being TRBD1 (5 bases). The CDR3 has 17 residues. Germline V gives CDR1 MGHRA, CDR2 YSYEKL. V dropped 4 bases and J dropped 0 bases, with 18 bases sitting between them. The CDR3 coding sequence is TGCGCCAGCAGCCCCGGGGGAGCTGCTTCTATGAACACTGAAGCTTTCTTT. Encoded protein: CASSPGGAASMNTEAFF.

A remark on this clonotype: This may stem from a read error, because a much larger clone lies one nucleotide away. This chain joins TRBV7-2 and TRBJ2-5; perhaps D is TRBD1 or TRBD2 (5 bases each). Germline lookup yields CDR1 SGHTA and CDR2 FQGNSA. The V end lost 5 bases, the J end lost 0 bases, and 16 bases lay between the germline ends. The CDR3 consists of 16 residues. The CDR3 nucleotides are TGTGCCAGCAGCCAAAACCAGGGACCCCACCAAGAGACCCAGTACTTC. The encoded protein is CASSQNQGPHQETQYF.

This chain connects TRBV11-2 to TRBJ2-1; D ambiguous. Trimming pared 2 bases from V and 7 bases from J, leaving 18 bases between. The CDR3 extends over 16 amino acids. The germline V gene has CDR1 SGHAT and CDR2 FQNNGV. The DNA of the CDR3 is TGTGCCAGCAGCTTACTGAGGACGCTAGTAGGAAATGAGCAGTTCTTC. It encodes CASSLLRTLVGNEQFF.

This clonotype was detected a few times. This chain joins TRBV7-6 and TRBJ2-3; the match to TRBD2 covers 8 bases. V shed 7 bases, J shed 1 base, and the junction held 10 bases outside the gene matches. The CDR3 consists of 16 residues. Germline lookup yields CDR1 SGHVS and CDR2 FNYEAQ. The CDR3 DNA reads TGTGCCAGCACCCCCCACGTAGCGGGACGCACAGATACGCAGTATTTT. It translates to CASTPHVAGRTDTQYF.

The chain carries TRBV7-2 and TRBJ2-3; 8 bases fit TRBD2. CDR3 length equals 15 residues. Germline CDR1 is SGHTA and CDR2 is FQGNSA. V lost 3 bases and J lost 8; bases outside the gene matches: 10. DNA for the CDR3: TGTGCCAGCAGCTTTGGACTAGCACTTGGGGGTACGCAGTATTTT. This translates into CASSFGLALGGTQYF.

The rearrangement joins TRBV7-2 to TRBJ2-1; no firm D call. The CDR3 is 15 amino acids. The V gene's germline CDR1 is SGHTA and CDR2 FQGNSA. V lost 5 bases and J lost 2, with 13 bases in between. The CDR3 region is CASSPVGAAYNEQFF. DNA of the CDR3: TGTGCCAGCAGCCCCGTTGGTGCGGCCTACAATGAGCAGTTCTTC.

Only a few counts were recorded for this clonotype. The chain is built from TRBV2 and TRBJ2-5; 10 bases align to TRBD1. V gave up 8 bases and J gave up 4 bases; unmatched junction bases: 7. The CDR3 runs 14 residues. Looked up from germline, CDR1 is SNHLY and CDR2 is FYNNEI. The chain's CDR3 is CASSPGDRGETQYF. The CDR3 coding sequence is TGTGCCAGCTCCCCAGGGGACAGGGGAGAGACCCAGTACTTC.

This clonotype has a handful of counts. This chain uses TRBV7-8 with TRBJ2-1, with TRBD2 matching 7 bases. From germline, CDR1 is SGHVS and CDR2 FQNEAQ. The CDR3 consists of 12 residues. V dropped 5 bases and J dropped 9; count of bases not matched to a gene: 4. As DNA, the CDR3 is TGTGCCAGCAGCGGGGCGGGGGTTGAGCAGTTCTTC. This gives the protein CASSGAGVEQFF.

This clonotype was detected only a few times. This chain connects TRBV6-2 or TRBV6-3 to TRBJ1-5; D gene uncertain. The CDR3 has 16 residues. Trimming left V 4 bases short and J 0 bases short, with 13 bases between. CDR1 and CDR2 (germline): MNHEY, SVGEGT. CDR3 residues: CASSSHAGYSNQPQHF. The CDR3 DNA sequence: TGTGCCAGCAGTTCACACGCAGGATATAGCAATCAGCCCCAGCATTTT.

This sequence joins TRBV6-1 and TRBJ1-1; unclear D gene. V was trimmed by 2 bases and J by 9 bases, leaving 19 bases between them. Germline lookup yields CDR1 MNHNS and CDR2 SASEGT. The CDR3 covers 15 residues. The CDR3 DNA reads TGTGCCAGCAGTGAAACAACATCTCTGCCCTTCCAAGCTTTCTTT. It is translated as CASSETTSLPFQAFF.

The rearrangement links TRBV6-1 to TRBJ1-1, with D uncertain. The V end lost 0 bases, the J end lost 5 bases, and 13 bases lay between the germline ends. Germline V lookup: CDR1 MNHNS, CDR2 SASEGT. This CDR3 has 15 amino acids. CDR3 DNA sequence: TGTGCCAGCAGTGAAGCTTTTGGTGGTATGACTGAAGCTTTCTTT. Translated: CASSEAFGGMTEAFF.

This clonotype was seen more than once but under ten times. This chain joins TRBV10-3 and TRBJ2-7; 9 bases fit TRBD1. With 11 bases clipped from V and 1 base from J, the junction kept 9 bases outside the gene matches. The CDR3 contains 14 residues. The germline V gene encodes CDR1 ENHRY and CDR2 SYGVKD. The CDR3 loop is CASWGGQGSYEQYF. The CDR3 DNA is TGTGCCTCCTGGGGGGGACAGGGTTCCTACGAGCAGTACTTC.

The rearrangement uses TRBV13 and TRBJ2-3; D perhaps matches TRBD1 (6 bases). The CDR3 loop spans 13 amino acids. Germline-derived CDR1 and CDR2 are PRHDT and FYEKMQ (reference sequence). Trimming pared 5 bases from V and 9 bases from J, leaving 15 bases between. CDR3 amino acids: CASSLTGMETQYF. The DNA for the CDR3 is TGTGCCAGCAGCCTCACAGGGATGGAGACGCAGTATTTT.

This clonotype has a handful of counts. CDR3 sequence reads: CASSHATGAGGSVDEQFF. For the CDR3, the DNA is TGTGCCAGCAGCCACGCAACAGGGGCGGGAGGGTCGGTGGATGAGCAGTTCTTC. The V and J genes are TRBV6-2 or TRBV6-3 and TRBJ2-1, with TRBD2 matching over 9 bases. Germline V gene data show CDR1 as MNHEY and CDR2 as SVGEGT. The CDR3 extends over 18 amino acids. The V gene end was trimmed by 6 bases and the J gene end by 8 bases; junction bases not matched to a gene: 20.

The table lists this clonotype with a few counts. The chain recombines TRBV6-1 with TRBJ2-2; TRBD2 agrees at 7 bases. V dropped 6 bases and J dropped 7; count of bases not matched to a gene: 5. From germline, CDR1 is MNHNS and CDR2 SASEGT. The CDR3 extends over 13 amino acids. The CDR3 sequence is CASRRLAGGELFF. The CDR3 DNA is TGTGCCAGCAGGAGACTAGCTGGCGGGGAGCTGTTTTTT.

The chain is built from TRBV20-1 and TRBJ1-4; perhaps TRBD1 as D (6 bases). The germline V gene has CDR1 DFQATT and CDR2 SNEGSKA (reference sequence). Trimming took 6 bases from V and 0 from J, leaving 11 bases between them. The CDR3 length is 14 residues. Written as DNA, the CDR3 is TGCAGTGCAAAGGGGGGAGCAACTAATGAAAAACTGTTTTTT. Its protein is CSAKGGATNEKLFF.

V gene TRBV6-5 combines with J gene TRBJ2-6, with D hard to call. CDR3 size: 23 residues. CDR1 MNHEY and CDR2 SVGAGI come from the germline V gene. V was trimmed by 5 bases and J by 0 bases, leaving 32 bases between them. The CDR3 DNA reads as TGTGCCAGCAGTCCGCTGGCGGACCCTGGCTGGGAAACCACTAACTCTGGGGCCAACGTCCTGACTTTC. Its protein is CASSPLADPGWETTNSGANVLTF.

This clonotype was recorded at least ten times. V usage is TRBV7-2 and J usage is TRBJ2-3, with 10 positions matching TRBD1. Germline trimming cut 3 bases from V and 4 bases from J; bases unmatched to any gene: 1. The length of the CDR3 is 14 residues. Germline lookup yields CDR1 SGHTA and CDR2 FQGNSA. CDR3 sequence (DNA): TGTGCCAGCAGCTTTGACAGGGGGCCAGATACGCAGTATTTT. It specifies CASSFDRGPDTQYF.

The gene calls are TRBV2 and TRBJ1-5, with 9 bases that match TRBD1. CDR1 is SNHLY and CDR2 is FYNNEI in the germline V gene. J lost 6 bases, V lost 7 bases, and 7 bases had no gene match. The CDR3 sequence is 14 residues long. CDR3 sequence reads: CASKDRGYSQPQHF. The CDR3 bases are TGTGCCAGCAAGGACAGGGGATACAGTCAGCCCCAGCATTTT.

The J gene is TRBJ2-7, the V gene TRBV20-1, with 9 positions matching TRBD1. The trim removed 0 bases at V and 3 bases at J, leaving 3 bases unmatched. CDR1 is DFQATT and CDR2 is SNEGSKA in the germline V gene (reference sequence). The CDR3 is made up of 14 amino acids. CDR3 region: CSARETGGYYEQYF. The CDR3 DNA follows: TGCAGTGCTAGAGAGACAGGGGGATACTACGAGCAGTACTTC.

This clonotype came up a few times. V usage is TRBV11-3 and J usage is TRBJ2-1, with 14 nucleotides matching TRBD2. The J segment lost 6 bases and the V segment lost 3 bases, leaving 1 base of the junction unmatched. Germline CDR1 is SGHNT and CDR2 is YENEEA. The CDR3 spans 15 residues. The CDR3 DNA reads TGTGCCAGCAGCTTTGGGACTAGCGGGAGCAATGAGCAGTTCTTC. It codes for CASSFGTSGSNEQFF. The whole variable domain, remainder taken from reference TRBV11-3 and TRBJ2-1, is EAGVVQSPRYKIIEKKQPVAFWCNPISGHNTLYWYLQNLGQGPELLIRYENEEAVDDSQLPKDRFSAERLKGVDSTLKIQPAELGDSAVYLCASSFGTSGSNEQFFGPGTRLTVL.

Details on this clonotype: One end of the junction varies from germline; a read error may be responsible. The chain is built from TRBV4-1 and TRBJ2-7, with D tentatively TRBD1 or TRBD2 (6 bases each). Germline V gene lookup returns CDR1 MGHRA and CDR2 YSYEKL. The CDR3 consists of 15 residues. CDR3 amino acids: CASSQNAGHGYEQYF. CDR3 DNA: TGTGCCAGCAGCCAAAATGCGGGACACGGCTACGAGCAGTACTTC.